Following are 10 T cell receptor beta chains from one sample sequenced in a study of blood T cell repertoires in COVID-19. Only in-frame clones appear in the TCRdb table, and some are missing; sequencing was by immunoSEQ multiplex PCR. The data contain a few hundred thousand clones, 80% to 85% of them singletons. What was sequenced was peripheral blood. The receptors were sampled from a woman aged 60 to 75 with acute or convalescent COVID-19.

The V and J genes are TRBV7-9 and TRBJ2-2, with D possibly TRBD2 on 6 matching bases. Germline CDR1 SEHNR, CDR2 FQNEAQ (reference sequence). The germline V and J ends were trimmed by 5 bases and 3 bases, with 10 bases remaining between them. The CDR3 runs 14 residues. The CDR3 sequence is CASSTQRDTGELFF. DNA of the CDR3: TGTGCCAGCAGCACACAGCGGGACACCGGGGAGCTGTTTTTT.

CDR3 region: CASSLLLDTTNTEAFF. The CDR3 DNA reads TGTGCCAGCAGCTTGTTGCTGGACACGACGAACACTGAAGCTTTCTTT. This chain uses TRBV5-8 with TRBJ1-1; a possible D gene is TRBD1 (5 bases). V was trimmed by 1 base and J by 1 base, leaving 14 bases between them. This CDR3 is built from 16 residues. Germline lookup yields CDR1 SGHTS and CDR2 YDEGEE.

This clone has a handful of counts. The chain has TRBV11-2 and TRBJ2-2; 9 bases agree with TRBD1. Germline V gene data show CDR1 as SGHAT and CDR2 as FQNNGV. V trimming: 4 bases; J trimming: 6 bases; junction bases outside the gene matches: 9. This CDR3 is 16 amino acids long. The CDR3 spells CASSSRPGQGAGELFF. The CDR3, as DNA: TGTGCCAGCAGCTCAAGACCGGGACAGGGCGCCGGGGAGCTGTTTTTT.

The genes are TRBV9 and TRBJ2-1; tentative D call: TRBD1 (6 bases). The length of the CDR3 is 15 residues. The germline gives CDR1 SGDLS, CDR2 YYNGEE. With 0 bases removed from V and 7 bases from J, the gap between germline ends came to 14 bases. The chain's CDR3 is CASSVGGLRSNEQFF. The CDR3 DNA reads as TGTGCCAGCAGCGTAGGGGGGCTACGTAGTAATGAGCAGTTCTTC.

This clone occurred once. V and J are TRBV7-6 and TRBJ2-7; the match to TRBD1 covers 10 bases. Germline CDR1 and CDR2: SGHVS and FNYEAQ. The CDR3 has 16 amino acids. The trim removed 5 bases at V and 2 bases at J, leaving 9 bases unmatched. The CDR3 bases are TGTGCCAGCAGCCCCACCCCGGGACAGGGGACCTACGAGCAGTACTTC. As protein: CASSPTPGQGTYEQYF. The full variable domain, in which reference TRBV7-6 and TRBJ2-7 provide the parts outside the CDR3, is GAGVSQSPRYKVTKRGQDVALRCDPISGHVSLYWYRQALGQGPEFLTYFNYEAQQDKSGLPNDRFSAERPEGSISTLTIQRTEQRDSAMYRCASSPTPGQGTYEQYFGPGTRLTVT.

Only a few counts were recorded for this clone. The chain employs TRBV5-1 and TRBJ2-7; no reliable D call. The CDR3 contains 14 residues. V shed 2 bases and J shed 3 bases, with 12 bases lying between them. The germline V gene has CDR1 SGHRS and CDR2 YFSETQ. CDR3 in DNA: TGCGCCAGCAGCTTTAACGGAAGAGGCTACGAGCAGTACTTC. As protein: CASSFNGRGYEQYF.

The V and J genes are TRBV6-5 and TRBJ1-5, with D tentatively TRBD1 (6 bases). Trimming stripped 2 bases from V and 6 bases from J, with 17 bases between. The CDR3 extends over 16 amino acids. Per the germline V gene, CDR1 is MNHEY and CDR2 is SVGAGI. In nucleotides, the CDR3 is TGTGCCAGCAGTTACGTTGGGGGGGGCAAAGGTCAGCCCCAGCATTTT. Encoded protein: CASSYVGGGKGQPQHF.

The chain recombines TRBV30 with TRBJ2-3; D is unresolved. V lost 1 base, J lost 2 bases, and 4 bases lay in between. CDR3 size: 12 residues. Germline V gene sequence: CDR1 GTSNPN, CDR2 SVGIG (reference sequence). CDR3 loop: CAWSDTTDTQYF. The CDR3 DNA is TGTGCCTGGAGTGACACCACAGATACGCAGTATTTT.

This rearrangement joins TRBV4-1 to TRBJ2-3; D remains ambiguous. In germline, CDR1 is MGHRA, CDR2 YSYEKL. Trimming stripped 5 bases from V and 2 bases from J, with 8 bases between. The CDR3 spans 13 residues. The DNA for the CDR3 is TGCGCCAGCAGCATGGCCCACACAGATACGCAGTATTTT. Translating gives CASSMAHTDTQYF.

This sequence joins TRBV5-6 and TRBJ2-5; maybe TRBD1 (6 bases). This CDR3 is built from 14 residues. With 2 bases removed from V and 2 bases from J, the gap between germline ends came to 10 bases. The germline V gene encodes CDR1 SGHDT and CDR2 YYEEEE. The CDR3 protein is CASSFGTLQETQYF. In nucleotides, the CDR3 is TGTGCCAGCAGCTTCGGGACACTTCAAGAGACCCAGTACTTC. Looking up the rest from reference TRBV5-6 and TRBJ2-5 gives the full variable domain: DAGVTQSPTHLIKTRGQQVTLRCSPKSGHDTVSWYQQALGQGPQFIFQYYEEEERQRGNFPDRFSGHQFPNYSSELNVNALLLGDSALYLCASSFGTLQETQYFGPGTRLLVL.